The TCR beta chain under discussion was sequenced for a study of chemoradiotherapy in HPV16-positive cancers. On this clone itself: Its antigen is unidentified.

Repertoires were sampled repeatedly during chemoradiotherapy. With 3 bases clipped from V and 7 bases from J, the junction kept 9 bases outside the gene matches. The CDR3 is 14 residues long. Germline CDR1 ENHRY, CDR2 SYGVKD. Study observations and caveats: Candidate HPV-specific clones and E7-related TCR motifs grew in tumor during treatment.

TCRdb's table, derived via immunoSEQ multiplex PCR, lists solely in-frame clones and lacks some. The sample shows roughly 32,000 clones, about nine tenths of them seen only once. The sample consisted of blood, taken from a patient who underwent chemoradiotherapy. The receptor comes from a human donor with HPV-associated anogenital cancer. V usage is TRBV10-3 and J usage is TRBJ2-7, with 7 bases identical to TRBD1. CDR3 in amino acids: CAISELSTGKEQYF. The DNA for the CDR3 is TGTGCCATCAGTGAATTATCGACAGGGAAAGAGCAGTACTTC.